These 9 T cell receptor beta chains were all obtained from the same sample, sequenced in a study of blood T cell repertoires in COVID-19. Libraries were prepared by immunoSEQ multiplex PCR; TCRdb keeps only in-frame clonotypes and omits some of them. Here the sample spans around 300,000 clones, approximately 83% being singletons. Source material: peripheral blood. The receptors originated from a human donor in a cohort sampled during active COVID-19.

The J gene is TRBJ1-3, the V gene TRBV11-2; D ambiguous. The germline V and J ends were trimmed by 3 bases and 2 bases, with 14 bases remaining between them. Germline V CDR1 and CDR2: SGHAT, FQNNGV. The CDR3 contains 16 residues. The CDR3 protein is CASSLVEQLAGNTIYF. CDR3 sequence (DNA): TGTGCCAGCAGCTTGGTGGAACAGCTTGCTGGAAACACCATATATTTT.

The J gene is TRBJ2-1, the V gene TRBV6-5; D is possibly TRBD2 (5 bases). This CDR3 has 14 residues. CDR1 MNHEY and CDR2 SVGAGI come from the germline V gene. Trimming shortened V by 2 bases and J by 4 bases, and 9 bases separated the two germline ends. CDR3 residues: CASSYRAAYNEQFF. The CDR3 region has the DNA TGTGCCAGCAGTTACCGAGCGGCTTACAATGAGCAGTTCTTC.

The rearrangement links TRBV7-9 to TRBJ2-3; 12 positions agree with TRBD2. The CDR3 consists of 15 residues. In germline, CDR1 is SEHNR, CDR2 FQNEAQ (reference sequence). V dropped 4 bases and J dropped 6; count of bases not matched to a gene: 5. DNA for the CDR3: TGTGCCAGCAGCTCAGGACTAGCGGGACCGGATACGCAGTATTTT. Translated, it gives CASSSGLAGPDTQYF. Full variable domain (outside the CDR3, taken from reference TRBV7-9 and TRBJ2-3): DTGVSQNPRHKITKRGQNVTFRCDPISEHNRLYWYRQTLGQGPEFLTYFQNEAQLEKSRLLSDRFSAERPKGSFSTLEIQRTEQGDSAMYLCASSSGLAGPDTQYFGPGTRLTVL.

This chain joins TRBV5-1 and TRBJ1-2; TRBD1 matches at 9 bases. Germline V gives CDR1 SGHRS, CDR2 YFSETQ. This CDR3 is 15 amino acids long. With 4 bases clipped from V and 2 bases from J, the junction kept 6 bases outside the gene matches. CDR3 residues: CASSDDRGFNYGYTF. In nucleotides, the CDR3 is TGCGCCAGCAGCGACGACAGGGGGTTCAACTATGGCTACACCTTC. Full variable domain (missing parts from reference TRBV5-1 and TRBJ1-2): KAGVTQTPRYLIKTRGQQVTLSCSPISGHRSVSWYQQTPGQGLQFLFEYFSETQRNKGNFPGRFSGRQFSNSRSEMNVSTLELGDSALYLCASSDDRGFNYGYTFGSGTRLTVV.

The chain links TRBV3-1 (or the pseudogene TRBV3-2) to TRBJ2-1; no firm D call. The CDR3 length is 13 residues. Germline V gene lookup returns CDR1 LGHDT and CDR2 YNNKEL (reference sequence). V was clipped by 4 bases and J by 7 bases, with 11 bases between them. CDR3 loop: CASSRRSSNEQFF. The CDR3 nucleotides are TGTGCCAGCAGCCGAAGAAGTAGTAATGAGCAGTTCTTC.

The V and J genes are TRBV19 and TRBJ1-5, with TRBD1 as a possible D gene (5 bases). Germline V gene data show CDR1 as LNHDA and CDR2 as SQIVND (reference sequence). Trimming removed 7 bases at V and 6 bases at J, with 13 bases between. This CDR3 has 13 residues. CDR3 nucleotides: TGTGCCAGTACGGGCCAGGGAAGTCAGCCCCAGCATTTT. Translating gives CASTGQGSQPQHF.

The V and J genes are TRBV13 and TRBJ2-7; D perhaps matches TRBD2 (6 bases). Trimming stripped 7 bases from V and 0 bases from J, with 13 bases between. This CDR3 is 14 amino acids long. Germline V gives CDR1 PRHDT, CDR2 FYEKMQ (reference sequence). The CDR3 is CASIRRGSSYEQYF. The CDR3 DNA sequence: TGTGCCAGCATCAGGCGGGGCAGCTCCTACGAGCAGTACTTC. The whole variable domain, filled in from reference TRBV13 and TRBJ2-7, reads AAGVIQSPRHLIKEKRETATLKCYPIPRHDTVYWYQQGPGQDPQFLISFYEKMQSDKGSIPDRFSAQQFSDYHSELNMSSLELGDSALYFCASIRRGSSYEQYFGPGTRLTVT.

This clone was detected only a few times. The V and J genes are TRBV7-9 and TRBJ1-2, with a possible D match to TRBD1 (6 bases). The CDR3 is made up of 12 amino acids. Germline V gene lookup returns CDR1 SEHNR and CDR2 FQNEAQ (reference sequence). Deletions cut 10 bases from V and 4 bases from J, with 13 bases between. The CDR3 sequence is CATGGRSYGYTF. CDR3 bases: TGTGCCACCGGGGGGCGGTCCTATGGCTACACCTTC.

This chain uses TRBV11-2 with TRBJ2-5; 7 nucleotides align to TRBD2. Germline values: CDR1 SGHAT, CDR2 FQNNGV. Losses at the gene ends were 5 bases for V and 0 bases for J; bases not matched to a gene: 15. The CDR3 has 18 amino acids. The CDR3 spells CASSARGREMAYQETQYF. DNA of the CDR3: TGTGCCAGCAGCGCCCGAGGGCGGGAGATGGCGTACCAAGAGACCCAGTACTTC.